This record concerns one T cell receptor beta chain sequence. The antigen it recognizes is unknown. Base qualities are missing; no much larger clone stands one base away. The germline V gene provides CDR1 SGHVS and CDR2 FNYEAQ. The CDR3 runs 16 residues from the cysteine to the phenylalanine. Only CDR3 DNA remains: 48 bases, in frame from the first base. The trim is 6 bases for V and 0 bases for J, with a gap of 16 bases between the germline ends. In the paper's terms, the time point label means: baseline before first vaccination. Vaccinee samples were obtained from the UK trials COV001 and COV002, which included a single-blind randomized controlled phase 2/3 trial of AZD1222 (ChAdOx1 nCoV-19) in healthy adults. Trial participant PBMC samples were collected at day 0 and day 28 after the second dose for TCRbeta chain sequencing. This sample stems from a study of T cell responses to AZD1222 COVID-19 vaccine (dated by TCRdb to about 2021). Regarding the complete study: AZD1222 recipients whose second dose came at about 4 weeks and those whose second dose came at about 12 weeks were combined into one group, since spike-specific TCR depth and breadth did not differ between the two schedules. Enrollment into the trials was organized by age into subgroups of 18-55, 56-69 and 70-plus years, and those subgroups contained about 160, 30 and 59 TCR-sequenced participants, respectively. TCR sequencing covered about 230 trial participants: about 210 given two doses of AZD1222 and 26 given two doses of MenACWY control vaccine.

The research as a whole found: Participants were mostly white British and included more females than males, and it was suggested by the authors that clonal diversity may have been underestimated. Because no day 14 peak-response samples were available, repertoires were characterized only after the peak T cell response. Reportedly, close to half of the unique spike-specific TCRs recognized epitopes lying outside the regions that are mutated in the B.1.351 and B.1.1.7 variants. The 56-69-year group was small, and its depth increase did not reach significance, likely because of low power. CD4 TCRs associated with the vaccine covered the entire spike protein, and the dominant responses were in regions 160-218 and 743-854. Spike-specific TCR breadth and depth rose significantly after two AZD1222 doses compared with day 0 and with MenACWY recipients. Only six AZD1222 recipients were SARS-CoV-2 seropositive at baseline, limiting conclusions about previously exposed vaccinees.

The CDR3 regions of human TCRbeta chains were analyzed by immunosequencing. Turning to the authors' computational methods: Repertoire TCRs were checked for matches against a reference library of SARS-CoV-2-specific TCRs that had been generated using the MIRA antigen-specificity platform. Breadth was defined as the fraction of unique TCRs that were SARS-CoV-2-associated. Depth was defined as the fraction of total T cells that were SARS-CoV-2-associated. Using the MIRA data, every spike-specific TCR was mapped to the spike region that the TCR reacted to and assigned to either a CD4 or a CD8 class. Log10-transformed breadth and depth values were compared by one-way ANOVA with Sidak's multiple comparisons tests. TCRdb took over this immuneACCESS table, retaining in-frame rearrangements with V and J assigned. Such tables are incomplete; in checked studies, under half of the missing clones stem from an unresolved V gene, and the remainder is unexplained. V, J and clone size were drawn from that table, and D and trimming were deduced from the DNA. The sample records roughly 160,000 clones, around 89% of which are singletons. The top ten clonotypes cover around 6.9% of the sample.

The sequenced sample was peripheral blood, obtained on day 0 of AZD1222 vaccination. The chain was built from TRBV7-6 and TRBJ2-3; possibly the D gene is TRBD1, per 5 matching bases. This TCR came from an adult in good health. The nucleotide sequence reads TGTGCCAGCAGTAATGAACGGACACCGAGCACAGATACGCAGTATTTT. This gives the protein CASSNERTPSTDTQYF.